One and the same sample provided the 11 T cell receptor beta chains below, sequenced in a study of graft-versus-host responses after intestinal transplantation. These TCRs are of unknown antigen specificity. The repertoire was sequenced with immunoSEQ multiplex PCR; TCRdb's copy has only in-frame clones and lacks some. Counted here are about 86,000 clones, about 85% occurring once; the ten biggest clones make up approximately 0.3%. Sequenced material: unstimulated CD4+ T cells sorted from spleen or lymph node cells, taken before transplant. Receptors were obtained from a human donor who was the organ donor for an intestinal transplant.

The V and J genes are TRBV5-5 and TRBJ2-1, with 10 bases matching TRBD2. The germline gives CDR1 SGHKS, CDR2 YYEKEE (reference sequence). This CDR3 is 16 amino acids long. J gave up 3 bases and V 7 bases, and 10 bases lay outside the gene matches. CDR3 amino acids: CASVVWLAGDYNEQFF. The CDR3 DNA is TGTGCCAGCGTAGTGTGGCTAGCGGGGGACTACAATGAGCAGTTCTTC.

The V call is TRBV28, the J call TRBJ2-2; 10 nucleotides agree with TRBD2. Per the germline V gene, CDR1 is MDHEN and CDR2 is SYDVKM. CDR3 size: 16 residues. Trimming removed 4 bases from V and 1 base from J; junction bases left unmatched: 3. In nucleotides, the CDR3 is TGTGCCAGCAGTTCCGGGACTAGCGAGAACACCGGGGAGCTGTTTTTT. Translating gives CASSSGTSENTGELFF.

The gene calls are TRBV5-1 and TRBJ2-2; D is perhaps TRBD1 (6 bases). The CDR3 loop spans 16 amino acids. V was cut by 1 base and J by 2 bases, with 12 bases left in between. In germline, CDR1 is SGHRS, CDR2 YFSETQ. The CDR3 region is CASSLTPGTNTGELFF. CDR3 DNA: TGCGCCAGCAGCTTGACCCCCGGGACAAACACCGGGGAGCTGTTTTTT.

The chain uses TRBV19 and TRBJ2-7, with 8 bases fitting TRBD1. Per the germline V gene, CDR1 is LNHDA and CDR2 is SQIVND (reference sequence). The CDR3 loop spans 13 amino acids. Trimming at V came to 7 bases and at J to 3 bases, leaving 5 bases not matched to a gene. CDR3 sequence: CASKGTGYYEQYF. CDR3 bases: TGTGCCAGTAAAGGGACAGGTTACTACGAGCAGTACTTC.

This chain links TRBV5-1 with TRBJ2-3, with D perhaps matching TRBD2 (6 bases). Germline V CDR1 and CDR2: SGHRS, YFSETQ. The CDR3 is 13 amino acids. Trimming pared 2 bases from V and 4 bases from J, leaving 8 bases between. The CDR3 DNA follows: TGCGCCAGCAGCTTAGCGGGCCCAGATACGCAGTATTTT. It specifies CASSLAGPDTQYF.

The V and J genes are TRBV11-3 and TRBJ2-1; D may be TRBD2 (7 bases). V was trimmed by 0 bases and J by 10 bases, leaving 13 bases between them. There are 14 residues in the CDR3. Germline CDR1 is SGHNT and CDR2 is YENEEA. The CDR3 region is CASSLDGGRGEQFF. DNA of the CDR3: TGTGCCAGCAGCTTAGATGGGGGGCGGGGGGAGCAGTTCTTC.

This clone has just one count. The V and J genes are TRBV18 and TRBJ2-7; TRBD1 matches 8 bases. This CDR3 has 16 residues. The V segment lost 5 bases and the J segment 0 bases; nucleotides outside the gene matches: 9. Germline assignment: CDR1 KGHSH and CDR2 LQKENI. The CDR3 is CASSEQRQGFSYEQYF. CDR3 DNA sequence: TGTGCCAGCTCAGAACAAAGACAGGGGTTCTCCTACGAGCAGTACTTC.

The chain combines TRBV4-3 with TRBJ2-1; 7 bases map to TRBD2. The CDR3 length is 15 residues. Germline V gives CDR1 LGHNA, CDR2 YSLEER. The trim removed 6 bases at V and 4 bases at J, leaving 9 bases unmatched. DNA for the CDR3: TGCGCCAGCAGTCAACGTGGGGGGGTGTACAATGAGCAGTTCTTC. It encodes CASSQRGGVYNEQFF.

This clone was seen once. V and J are TRBV11-3 and TRBJ1-2, with a possible D match to TRBD1 (6 bases). The CDR3 totals 14 residues. Trimming took 5 bases from V and 6 from J, leaving 16 bases between them. Germline V gene lookup returns CDR1 SGHNT and CDR2 YENEEA. The CDR3 sequence: CASSHLGPGDGYTF. CDR3 coding DNA: TGTGCCAGCAGCCACCTTGGGCCAGGGGATGGCTACACCTTC.

The chain recombines TRBV4-1 with TRBJ1-4; TRBD1 matches 10 bases. The CDR3 has 16 amino acids. The trim removed 1 base at V and 4 bases at J, leaving 3 bases unmatched. Germline V lookup: CDR1 MGHRA, CDR2 YSYEKL. CDR3 residues: CASSQGQGASNEKLFF. The CDR3 coding sequence is TGCGCCAGCAGCCAAGGACAGGGGGCAAGTAATGAAAAACTGTTTTTT.

The chain combines TRBV5-4 with TRBJ2-4; tentatively, D is TRBD2 (5 bases). This CDR3 spans 17 amino acids. CDR1 is SGHNT and CDR2 is YYREEE in the germline V gene (reference sequence). Between the trimmed V and J ends, which lost 0 bases and 0 bases, there was a span of 13 bases. CDR3 region: CASSLAGSAGAKNIQYF. The CDR3 nucleotides read TGTGCCAGCAGCTTGGCGGGGTCTGCCGGAGCCAAAAACATTCAGTACTTC.